This T cell receptor beta chain was captured by sequencing in a study of blood T cell repertoires in COVID-19. The overall study: Italy, Spain and the United States were the sources of the convalescent and acute COVID-19 samples. From T cells, B-cell-depleted T cells, or PBMCs came the material, which was cDNA or gDNA.

Clinical histories supplied by participants themselves formed the basis of cohort assignment. Germline V gene lookup returns CDR1 SQVTM and CDR2 ANQGSEA. Trimming at V came to 5 bases and at J to 4 bases, leaving 5 bases not matched to a gene. The CDR3 extends over 13 amino acids. The method was immunoSEQ multiplex PCR; TCRdb's version includes in-frame clones alone and lacks a portion of them. The sample holds approximately 250,000 clones, about 87% seen once. This chain joins TRBV29-1 and TRBJ1-2; 9 nucleotides agree with TRBD1. The specimen sequenced was PBMCs or T cells enriched from blood (not recorded which). The origin of this receptor is a woman in her twenties or thirties with acute COVID-19. CDR3: CSVYRGLVYGYTF. The CDR3 DNA sequence: TGCAGCGTTTACAGGGGGCTCGTCTATGGCTACACCTTC. Based on the CDR3 plus reference TRBV29-1 and TRBJ1-2, the full variable domain is SAVISQKPSRDICQRGTSLTIQCQVDSQVTMMFWYRQQPGQSLTLIATANQGSEATYESGFVIDKFPISRPNLTFSTLTVSNMSPEDSSIYLCSVYRGLVYGYTFGSGTRLTVV.